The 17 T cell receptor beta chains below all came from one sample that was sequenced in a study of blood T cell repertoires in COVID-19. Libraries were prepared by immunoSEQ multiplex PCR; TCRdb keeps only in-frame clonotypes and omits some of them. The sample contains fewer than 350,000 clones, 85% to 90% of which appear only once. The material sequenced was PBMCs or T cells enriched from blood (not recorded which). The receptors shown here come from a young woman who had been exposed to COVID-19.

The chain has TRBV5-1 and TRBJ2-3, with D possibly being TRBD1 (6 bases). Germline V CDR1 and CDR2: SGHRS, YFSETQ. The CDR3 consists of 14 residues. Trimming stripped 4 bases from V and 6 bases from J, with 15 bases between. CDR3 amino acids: CASSSTQGKDTQYF. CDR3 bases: TGCGCCAGCAGCAGTACGCAGGGGAAGGATACGCAGTATTTT.

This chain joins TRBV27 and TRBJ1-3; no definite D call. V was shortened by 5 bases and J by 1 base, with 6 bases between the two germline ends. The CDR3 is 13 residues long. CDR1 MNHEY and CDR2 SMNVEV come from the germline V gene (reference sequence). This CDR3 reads CASSAGSGNTIYF. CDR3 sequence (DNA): TGTGCCAGCAGTGCAGGTTCTGGAAACACCATATATTTT.

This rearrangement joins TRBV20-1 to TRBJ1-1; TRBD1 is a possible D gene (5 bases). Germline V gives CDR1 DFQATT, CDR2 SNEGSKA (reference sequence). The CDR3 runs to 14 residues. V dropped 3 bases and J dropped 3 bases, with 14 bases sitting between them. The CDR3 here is CSASNGGTHTEAFF. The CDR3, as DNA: TGCAGTGCTAGTAATGGCGGGACTCACACTGAAGCTTTCTTT.

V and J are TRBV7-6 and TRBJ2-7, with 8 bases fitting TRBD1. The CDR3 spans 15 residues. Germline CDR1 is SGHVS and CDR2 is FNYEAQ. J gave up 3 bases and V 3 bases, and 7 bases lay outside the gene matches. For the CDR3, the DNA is TGTGCCAGCAGCTTTGCTGTGGGGACAGGCTACGAGCAGTACTTC. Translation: CASSFAVGTGYEQYF.

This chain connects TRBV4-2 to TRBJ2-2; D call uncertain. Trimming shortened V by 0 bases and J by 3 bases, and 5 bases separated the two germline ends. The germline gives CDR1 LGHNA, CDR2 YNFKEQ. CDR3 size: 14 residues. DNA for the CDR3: TGTGCCAGCAGCCAAGATATTTACACCGGGGAGCTGTTTTTT. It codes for CASSQDIYTGELFF.

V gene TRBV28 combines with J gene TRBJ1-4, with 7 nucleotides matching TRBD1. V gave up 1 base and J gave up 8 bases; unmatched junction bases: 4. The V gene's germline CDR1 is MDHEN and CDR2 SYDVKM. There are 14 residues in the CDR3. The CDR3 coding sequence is TGTGCCAGCAGTTTATACAGGGGAAGCGAAAAACTGTTTTTT. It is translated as CASSLYRGSEKLFF. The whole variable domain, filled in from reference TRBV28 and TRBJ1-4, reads DVKVTQSSRYLVKRTGEKVFLECVQDMDHENMFWYRQDPGLGLRLIYFSYDVKMKEKGDIPEGYSVSREKKERFSLILESASTNQTSMYLCASSLYRGSEKLFFGSGTQLSVL.

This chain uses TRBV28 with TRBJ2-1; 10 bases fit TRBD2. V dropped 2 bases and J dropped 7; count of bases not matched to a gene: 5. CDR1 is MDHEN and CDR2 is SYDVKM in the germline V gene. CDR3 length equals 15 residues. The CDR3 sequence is CASSLAPSGSNEQFF. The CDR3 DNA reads TGTGCCAGCAGTTTAGCTCCTAGCGGGAGTAATGAGCAGTTCTTC.

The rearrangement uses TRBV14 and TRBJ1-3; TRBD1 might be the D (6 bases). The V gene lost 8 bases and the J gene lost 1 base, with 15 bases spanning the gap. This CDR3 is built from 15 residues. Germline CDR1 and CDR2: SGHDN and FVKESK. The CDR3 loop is CASVRDTGSGNTIYF. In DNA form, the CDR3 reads TGTGCCAGCGTACGGGACACCGGGTCTGGAAACACCATATATTTT.

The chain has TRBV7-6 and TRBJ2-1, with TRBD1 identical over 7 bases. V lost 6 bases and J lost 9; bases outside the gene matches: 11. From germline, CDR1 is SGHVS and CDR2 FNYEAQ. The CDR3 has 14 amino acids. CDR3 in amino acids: CASSSDRVSGEQFF. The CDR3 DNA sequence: TGTGCCAGCAGTTCCGACAGGGTTTCTGGTGAGCAGTTCTTC. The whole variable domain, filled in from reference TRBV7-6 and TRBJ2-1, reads GAGVSQSPRYKVTKRGQDVALRCDPISGHVSLYWYRQALGQGPEFLTYFNYEAQQDKSGLPNDRFSAERPEGSISTLTIQRTEQRDSAMYRCASSSDRVSGEQFFGPGTRLTVL.

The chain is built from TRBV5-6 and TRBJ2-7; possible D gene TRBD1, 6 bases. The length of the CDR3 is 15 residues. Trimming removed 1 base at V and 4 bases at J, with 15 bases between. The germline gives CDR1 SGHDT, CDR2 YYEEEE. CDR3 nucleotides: TGTGCCAGCAGCTTGTATTCTGGGGGCGGGTACGAGCAGTACTTC. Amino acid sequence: CASSLYSGGGYEQYF.

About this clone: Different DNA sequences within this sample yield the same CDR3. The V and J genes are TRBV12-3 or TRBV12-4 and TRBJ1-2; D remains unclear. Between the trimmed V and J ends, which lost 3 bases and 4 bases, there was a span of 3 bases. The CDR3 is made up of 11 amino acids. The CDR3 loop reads CASSFGYGYTF. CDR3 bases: TGTGCCAGCAGTTTCGGCTATGGCTACACCTTC.

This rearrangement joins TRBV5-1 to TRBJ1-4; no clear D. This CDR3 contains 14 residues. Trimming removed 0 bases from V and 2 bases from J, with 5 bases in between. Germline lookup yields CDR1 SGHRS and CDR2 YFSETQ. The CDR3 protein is CASSLGQTNEKLFF. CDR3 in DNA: TGCGCCAGCAGCTTGGGGCAGACTAATGAAAAACTGTTTTTT.

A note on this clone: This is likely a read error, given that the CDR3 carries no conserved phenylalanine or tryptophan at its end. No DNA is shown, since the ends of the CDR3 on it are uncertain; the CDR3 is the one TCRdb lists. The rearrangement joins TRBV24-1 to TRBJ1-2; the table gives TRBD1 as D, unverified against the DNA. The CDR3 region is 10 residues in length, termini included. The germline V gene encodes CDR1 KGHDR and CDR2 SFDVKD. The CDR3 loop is CATSDTDSRI.

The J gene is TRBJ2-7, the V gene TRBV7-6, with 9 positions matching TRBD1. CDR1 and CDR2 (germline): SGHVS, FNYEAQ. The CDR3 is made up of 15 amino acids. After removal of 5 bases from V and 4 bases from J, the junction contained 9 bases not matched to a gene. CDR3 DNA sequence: TGTGCCAGCAGCCCCCAACAGGGGGCAGCGTACGAGCAGTACTTC. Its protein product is CASSPQQGAAYEQYF.

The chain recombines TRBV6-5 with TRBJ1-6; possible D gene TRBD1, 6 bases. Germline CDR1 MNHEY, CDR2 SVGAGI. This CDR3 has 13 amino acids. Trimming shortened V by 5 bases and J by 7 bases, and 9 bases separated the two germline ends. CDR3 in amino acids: CASSQTGNSPLHF. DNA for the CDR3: TGTGCCAGCAGTCAGACAGGAAATTCACCCCTCCACTTT.

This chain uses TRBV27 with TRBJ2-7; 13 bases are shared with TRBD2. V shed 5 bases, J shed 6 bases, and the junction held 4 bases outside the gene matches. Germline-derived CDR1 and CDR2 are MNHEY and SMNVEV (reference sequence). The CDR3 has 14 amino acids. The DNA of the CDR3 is TGTGCCAGCAGTCTCGGGACTAGCGGGGTCGAGCAGTACTTC. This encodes CASSLGTSGVEQYF.

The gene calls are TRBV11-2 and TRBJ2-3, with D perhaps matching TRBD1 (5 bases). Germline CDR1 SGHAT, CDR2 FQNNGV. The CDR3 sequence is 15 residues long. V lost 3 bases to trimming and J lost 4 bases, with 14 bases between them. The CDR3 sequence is CASSLPQGLADTQYF. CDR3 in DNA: TGTGCCAGCAGCTTGCCTCAGGGTTTGGCAGATACGCAGTATTTT.